A selection of T cell receptor beta chains follows, all from one sample in a study of blood T cell repertoires in COVID-19. Here immunoSEQ multiplex PCR was the method, and the copy in TCRdb shows in-frame clones only, minus some. The profile covers 90,000 to 120,000 clones, with around nine tenths appearing a single time and roughly 1.2% taken by the ten largest. The sample taken for sequencing was peripheral blood. The receptors derive from a woman younger than 45 with acute or convalescent COVID-19. Each CDR3 is given with its conserved first and last residue.

J | V | CDR3
TRBJ2-7 | TRBV9 | CASSVGVRVGEQYF
TRBJ1-5 | TRBV6-2/TRBV6-3 | CASSTGTGGMSQPQHF
TRBJ2-3 | TRBV7-9 | CASSGEGHTDTQYF
TRBJ1-4 | TRBV28 | CASSFQGYDANEKLFF
TRBJ2-7 | TRBV4-2 | CASSQGLAGGWYEQYF
TRBJ1-2 | TRBV19 | CASSGIAYGYTF
TRBJ2-1 | TRBV7-2 | CASSLTSGGDEQFF
TRBJ2-3 | TRBV28 | CASAGLAGEWRADTQYF
TRBJ1-1 | TRBV14 | CASSLTGETEAFF
TRBJ2-1 | TRBV7-3 | CASSFLGPSYNEQFF
TRBJ1-2 | TRBV6-5 | CASSYSSAANYGYTF
TRBJ2-7 | TRBV4-3 | CASSHEITVLYEQYF
TRBJ2-3 | TRBV28 | CASSLWGTRSTDTQYF
TRBJ1-1 | TRBV5-4 | CASSFPGTVGAMNTEAFF
TRBJ2-7 | TRBV4-3 | CASSQIGTGLLYEQYF
TRBJ1-5 | TRBV9 | CASSVDGGLGQPQHF
TRBJ1-5 | TRBV30 | CAWSVTFRGTSNQPQHF
TRBJ1-5 | TRBV19 | CASSKTGNQPQHF
TRBJ1-2 | TRBV5-6 | CASSRPQGWNGYTF
TRBJ1-2 | TRBV5-1 | CASSLADYGYTF
TRBJ2-5 | TRBV10-3 | CAISGGGAETQYF
TRBJ2-7 | TRBV10-1 | CASSVLNSGRAYEQYF
TRBJ1-1 | TRBV5-1 | CASSLEGGDRYTEAFF
TRBJ2-5 | TRBV25-1 | CASSGLAGGETQYF
TRBJ1-3 | TRBV5-1 | CASTAGNTIYF
TRBJ1-2 | TRBV7-2 | CASSLTGFSYGYTF
TRBJ1-1 | TRBV14 | CASSLQGAFTEAFF
TRBJ1-6 | TRBV5-6 | CASSSDRANSPLHF
TRBJ2-7 | TRBV9 | CASSPGRVAYEQYF
TRBJ1-4 | TRBV7-8 | CASSPQWDREKLFF